This TCR beta chain was sequenced in a study of blood T cells in healthy people across ages (dated by TCRdb to 2015 to 2017). In the study overall: In model experiments, roughly one uniquely barcoded TCR beta cDNA molecule per two T cells was captured by template switching. To avoid experimental bias, donors of different ages were randomly spread across the sequencing lanes. The study measured age-related changes in TCR beta repertoire diversity using deep sequencing normalized with unique cDNA molecular identifiers. Four age groups were formed from the donors: young (average approximately 17 years), middle-aged (approximately 39), aged (about 62) and long-lived (about 75). Two additional independent replicas of 1 million unique cDNA reads from the same blood draw were analyzed for two donors (one aged 18 to 30 and one aged 80 or older).

From the cysteine through the phenylalanine, the CDR3 covers 16 amino acids. Only the CDR3 DNA stays, 48 bases, in frame from base 1. From the germline V gene, CDR1 is SGHDT and CDR2 is YYEEEE. V and J are trimmed by 4 bases and 2 bases, and the gene matches miss 8 bases of the junction. This clonotype was seen a handful of times. The clone's antigen remains unknown. The input lacks base qualities; no much larger clone sits a single base away. Preparation of the library involved 5' RACE. Sequencing relied on an Illumina HiSeq 2500. A second PCR of about 7 to 12 cycles was performed with a sample-barcoded 5' primer and a J-beta primer mix. A unique molecular identifier was introduced onto each TCR beta cDNA molecule by a template-switch 5' adaptor carrying 12 random nucleotides. At least 2.5 million CDR3-containing paired-end reads were obtained from each sample. First-strand cDNA was synthesized from all RNA with the Mint cDNA synthesis kit, primed by a TRBC-specific oligonucleotide. All cDNA was treated with uracil-DNA glycosylase and then went through a first 18-cycle PCR with the universal primers M1SS and BC2_uni_R. Per the authors' processing: For normalization, 1 million high-quality reads, each with a distinct molecular identifier, were randomly selected from each sample. Reads sharing molecular identifiers were discarded rather than binned into consensus sequences. MiTCR, with a Q25 quality threshold and the strictest error-elimination algorithm, was used for CDR3 identification, clonotype clustering and error correction. Lower-bound total TCR beta diversity was estimated with a nonparametric unseen species model using Euler transformation. TCRdb's own reprocessing of the public reads used fastp at Q25 and MiXCR and kept productive beta chains. Entries are consolidated by CDR3 protein sequence, retaining the most common genes and DNA. The V and J calls were determined by TCRdb, not by the authors. The sample has 1.5 million to 1.9 million distinct CDR3 sequences on record, 35% to 45% of them singletons. The ten largest clones represent just over 4% of the sample.

The approximately 39 donors, aged about 6 to 95 years, were systemically healthy Caucasian individuals from Russia. Each donor gave about 9.7 milliliters of peripheral blood, drawn into EDTA-treated Vacutainer tubes. PBMCs were isolated by Ficoll-Paque density-gradient centrifugation, with at least 6 million obtained per sample. Total RNA was extracted from PBMCs with Trizol reagent, with at least 5 micrograms obtained per sample. The percentages of naive CD45RAhigh/CD27high T cells were determined by flow cytometry on a PBMC aliquot from every donor. Results and caveats for the whole study, not just this receptor: Observed TCR beta diversity per million T cells fell roughly linearly with age, and a significant reduction was already apparent by age around 40. Compared with the aged group, the long-lived group had more naive CD4+ T cells, fewer expanded clones and increased TCR diversity, suggesting age selection. Conclusive comparison of naive and antigen-experienced compartments was prevented by the profiling of bulk unsorted PBMCs. Total diversity estimates from one million sequenced T cells were considered lower bounds and underestimates. There was a strong correlation between observed TCR beta diversity and the percentage of naive T cells measured by flow cytometry. Because the CMV infection status of the donors was unknown, age-related changes in expanded clonotypes may potentially have been confounded.

The source is a young woman in good health. The specimen was blood. The chain uses TRBV5-6 and TRBJ2-1, with 8 bases aligning to TRBD1. The CDR3 is CASSPRQGSTYNEQFF. In nucleotide form, the sequence is TGTGCCAGCAGCCCCAGACAGGGGTCAACCTACAATGAGCAGTTCTTC.